This passage covers 27 T cell receptor beta chains from one sample sequenced in a study of molecular identifiers for immune sequencing clone quantification. TCRdb recomputed calls from the PCR reads with MiXCR, one row per CDR3 protein. The table includes about 54,000 distinct CDR3 sequences, 20% to 25% detected once. The sample taken for sequencing was naive CD8+ T cells from blood, with Jurkat cell RNA spiked in. Subset reported: FACS-sorted CD8+CD4-CCR7+CD45RA+ naive T cells. These receptors came from a human donor in good health. Some libraries in this study had Jurkat cell RNA spiked in.

The rearrangement joins TRBV29-1 to TRBJ2-3; either TRBD1 or TRBD2 may fit D (5 bases each). The germline V gene encodes CDR1 SQVTM and CDR2 ANQGSEA. With 4 bases removed from V and 0 bases from J, the gap between germline ends came to 14 bases. This CDR3 is built from 15 residues. The CDR3 DNA reads TGCAGCGTTGGGTGGGGGTTTCCTAGCACAGATACGCAGTATTTT. The encoded protein is CSVGWGFPSTDTQYF.

The sample holds many counts of this clonotype. The chain carries TRBV30 and TRBJ1-2; perhaps TRBD1 as D (5 bases). CDR3 size: 13 residues. CDR1 GTSNPN and CDR2 SVGIG come from the germline V gene (reference sequence). V was clipped by 4 bases and J by 3 bases, with 12 bases between them. The CDR3 reads CAWNLDSHYGYTF. DNA for the CDR3: TGTGCCTGGAACCTCGACAGTCACTATGGCTACACCTTC.

This clonotype came up many times. This sequence joins TRBV14 and TRBJ2-3; no clear D. The ends were cut back, 0 bases at V and 4 bases at J, with 14 bases in the middle. CDR1 and CDR2 from the germline V gene are SGHDN and FVKESK. The CDR3 has 16 amino acids. The CDR3 bases are TGTGCCAGCAGCCAAGATTCTCTGGGTTCCCCAGATACGCAGTATTTT. It translates to CASSQDSLGSPDTQYF.

This clonotype was observed a few times. A much larger clone is a single base away; this may be a read error. The rearrangement uses TRBV7-9 and TRBJ2-4; the D is unclear. Per germline, CDR1 SEHNR and CDR2 FQNEAQ (reference sequence). CDR3 length equals 17 residues. CDR3 DNA sequence: TGTGCCAGCAGCGACTTGCCGGGCCTCGAAGGCAAAAACATTCAGCACTTC. It yields the protein CASSDLPGLEGKNIQHF.

About this clonotype itself: Possible read error: a much larger clone is one base away. V and J are TRBV12-3 or TRBV12-4 and TRBJ1-1; possible D gene TRBD1, 5 bases. Deletions cut 6 bases from V and 4 bases from J, with 24 bases between. The CDR3 sequence is 17 residues long. The CDR3 loop reads CASSRTRPDMSGTEAFF. Here the CDR3 DNA reads TGTGCCAGCAGCCGGACAAGGCCCGATATGAGCGGCACTGAAGCTTTCTTT.

On this clonotype itself: With a much larger clone just one base away, this may be a read error. The V gene is TRBV7-6, the J gene TRBJ1-3; D gene uncertain. The V gene's germline CDR1 is SGHVS and CDR2 FNYEAQ. V lost 2 bases to trimming and J lost 11 bases, with 13 bases between them. This CDR3 contains 13 residues. For the CDR3, the DNA is TGTGCCAGCAGCTTACCCCCTGCGGACTCCATATATTTT. Its protein is CASSLPPADSIYF.

In this sample, this clonotype turned up many times. The V gene is TRBV29-1, the J gene TRBJ1-1, with 7 bases that match TRBD1. In germline, CDR1 is SQVTM, CDR2 ANQGSEA. The CDR3 runs 11 residues. J lost 8 bases, V lost 7 bases, and 7 bases had no gene match. The CDR3 region has the DNA TGCAGCGCAGGGGGGAACCGAGAAGCTTTCTTT. This encodes CSAGGNREAFF.

Worth noting for this clonotype: A single base separates this from a much larger clone, so it may be a read error. Since no conserved phenylalanine or tryptophan closes the CDR3, a read error is the likely cause. V and J are TRBV7-9 and TRBJ2-7; D is unresolved. CDR1 SEHNR and CDR2 FQNEAQ come from the germline V gene (reference sequence). Deletions cut 5 bases from V and 6 bases from J, with 14 bases between. This CDR3 region has 13 residues. The CDR3 region has the DNA TGTGCCAGCAGCCCCCGTACAACTGGCGAGCAGTACCTC. This codes for CASSPRTTGEQYL.

As for this clonotype: This may be a read error: a much more frequent sequence differs by one nucleotide. The chain links TRBV5-3 to TRBJ1-1, with unresolved D. TRBV5-3 is labeled an ORF, and its function is uncertain. This CDR3 is built from 13 residues. CDR3 loop: CASSLSIVSEAFF. CDR3 in DNA: TGTGCCAGCAGCTTGAGCATAGTATCTGAAGCTTTCTTT.

This clonotype was observed a handful of times. V is TRBV12-3 or TRBV12-4 and J is TRBJ2-6, with TRBD1 matching 8 bases. Trimming took 7 bases from V and 4 from J; bases not matched to a gene: 9. This CDR3 contains 16 residues. DNA for the CDR3: TGTGCCAGCAACACCCGGACAGGGAACGGGGCCAACGTCCTGACTTTC. Translation gives CASNTRTGNGANVLTF.

On this clonotype: A much larger clone is a single base away; this may be a read error. This chain uses TRBV20-1 with TRBJ2-4; D possibly corresponds to TRBD2 (6 bases). Germline-derived CDR1 and CDR2 are DFQATT and SNEGSKA (reference sequence). This CDR3 region has 15 residues. V dropped 6 bases and J dropped 0 bases, with 15 bases sitting between them. CDR3 coding DNA: TGCAGTGCAAGGGGCGGGGCGCTAGCCAAAAACATTCAGTACTTC. This sequence encodes CSARGGALAKNIQYF.

This clonotype was observed at least ten times. The chain has TRBV7-9 and TRBJ2-2; a weak D match, TRBD1 (5 bases). Trimming took off 5 bases at V and 6 bases at J, with 13 bases between the two ends. CDR3 size: 14 residues. In germline, CDR1 is SEHNR, CDR2 FQNEAQ (reference sequence). The CDR3 DNA follows: TGTGCCAGCAGCCCTCTGACAGATCCCGGGGAGCTGTTTTTT. Encoded protein: CASSPLTDPGELFF.

Regarding this clonotype: One base away lies a much larger clone, so this may be a sequencing read error. The V gene is TRBV4-1, the J gene TRBJ1-6; tentative D call: TRBD1 (6 bases). CDR1 and CDR2 (germline): MGHRA, YSYEKL. This CDR3 has 15 amino acids. The CDR3 loop is CASGQEVGGNSPLHF. The CDR3 nucleotides read TGCGCCAGCGGCCAAGAAGTAGGGGGTAATTCACCCCTCCACTTT.

Many counts were recorded for this clonotype. J is TRBJ1-1 and V is TRBV5-6, with TRBD1 as a possible D gene (6 bases). The germline V gene encodes CDR1 SGHDT and CDR2 YYEEEE. The CDR3 contains 17 residues. Trimming removed 0 bases at V and 2 bases at J, with 17 bases between. CDR3 coding DNA: TGTGCCAGCAGCTTGGATATGGTGGGGGCGGGTAACACTGAAGCTTTCTTT. Residues: CASSLDMVGAGNTEAFF.

This clonotype appeared many times. This chain joins TRBV4-3 and TRBJ2-7, with D maybe TRBD1 (6 bases). Trimming took 0 bases from V and 2 from J, leaving 11 bases between them. CDR3 length: 15 residues. CDR1 is LGHNA, CDR2 YSLEER, per germline. The CDR3 DNA reads as TGCGCCAGCAGCCAAGATTGGACAGCAGCCTACGAGCAGTACTTC. Its protein is CASSQDWTAAYEQYF.

This clonotype was observed many times. The rearrangement uses TRBV4-2 and TRBJ2-1, with 10 bases aligning to TRBD2. The trim removed 4 bases at V and 7 bases at J, leaving 7 bases unmatched. Per germline, CDR1 LGHNA and CDR2 YNFKEQ. The CDR3 loop spans 15 amino acids. CDR3 residues: CASSLWGGLANEQFF. CDR3 bases: TGTGCCAGCAGCCTATGGGGGGGACTAGCGAATGAGCAGTTCTTC.

This clonotype was recorded at least ten times. This chain connects TRBV10-2 to TRBJ2-3; 7 bases are shared with TRBD2. The germline V gene has CDR1 WSHSY and CDR2 SAAADI. Trimming removed 5 bases from V and 2 bases from J; junction bases left unmatched: 4. This CDR3 comprises 14 residues. CDR3 nucleotide sequence: TGCGCCAGCAGTTTCCTAGCGGTCACAGATACGCAGTATTTT. Translating it yields CASSFLAVTDTQYF.

In this sample, this clonotype turned up many times. The rearrangement joins TRBV6-5 to TRBJ2-7; 9 positions match TRBD1. Germline lookup yields CDR1 MNHEY and CDR2 SVGAGI. Germline trimming cut 2 bases from V and 3 bases from J; bases unmatched to any gene: 5. The CDR3 is made up of 15 amino acids. This CDR3 is CASSYGQGNGYEQYF. The CDR3 DNA follows: TGTGCCAGCAGTTACGGACAGGGGAACGGCTACGAGCAGTACTTC.

V is TRBV29-1 and J is TRBJ2-3, with D possibly TRBD1 on 6 matching bases. The CDR3 consists of 17 residues. The V gene lost 0 bases and the J gene lost 4 bases, with 20 bases spanning the gap. Germline V gene lookup returns CDR1 SQVTM and CDR2 ANQGSEA. Here the CDR3 reads CSVEELDRHRYADTQYF. CDR3 nucleotides: TGCAGCGTTGAAGAATTGGACAGACACCGCTACGCAGATACGCAGTATTTT.

To note about this clonotype: At one end, the junction sequence differs from germline, possibly due to a read error. CDR3: CSVEYGRGTGEPFF. In DNA form, the CDR3 reads TGCAGCGTTGAATACGGGAGAGGGACCGGGGAGCCGTTTTTT. This rearrangement joins TRBV29-1 to TRBJ2-2, with D possibly matching TRBD2 (6 bases). The CDR3 totals 14 residues. Germline values: CDR1 SQVTM, CDR2 ANQGSEA.

Comments on this clonotype: A single base separates this from a much larger clone, so it may be a read error. The chain joins TRBV3-1 to TRBJ2-1, with 14 bases fitting TRBD2. Per the germline V gene, CDR1 is LGHDT and CDR2 is YNNKEL (reference sequence). This CDR3 has 15 amino acids. The CDR3 DNA reads as TGTTCCAGCAGCGGGACTAGCGGGAGTGGGCATGAGCAGTTCTTC. Translated: CSSSGTSGSGHEQFF.

The chain couples TRBV11-2 to TRBJ2-1; D not certain. The V gene's germline CDR1 is SGHAT and CDR2 FQNNGV. The CDR3 runs 11 residues. The V end lost 5 bases, the J end lost 8 bases, and 7 bases lay between the germline ends. CDR3: CASSRSHEQFF. DNA of the CDR3: TGTGCCAGCAGCCGCTCGCATGAGCAGTTCTTC.

This clonotype was counted a few times. This could be a read error, since a much larger clone is one nucleotide away. This chain connects TRBV2 to TRBJ2-3, with TRBD1 identical over 7 bases. The CDR3 totals 14 residues. V lost 10 bases to trimming and J lost 0 bases; unmatched junction nucleotides: 7. From germline, CDR1 is SNHLY and CDR2 FYNNEI. CDR3 bases: TGTGCCAACCAACAGGGGCTTAGCACAGATACGCAGTATTTT. Its protein product is CANQQGLSTDTQYF.

The J gene is TRBJ1-2, the V gene TRBV5-1; 7 positions agree with TRBD1. In germline, CDR1 is SGHRS, CDR2 YFSETQ. The CDR3 has 16 amino acids. V was pared by 4 bases and J by 3 bases, with 12 bases of the junction left unmatched. The CDR3 sequence: CASSQGGDSGHYGYTF. As DNA, the CDR3 is TGCGCCAGCAGCCAAGGAGGGGACAGTGGTCACTATGGCTACACCTTC.

Concerning this clonotype: Given a much more abundant clone one base away, this may be a read error. CDR3 DNA: TGTGCCATCAGTTCCCCCCGACACGAGATGACCACAGATACGCAGTATTTT. This codes for CAISSPRHEMTTDTQYF. J is TRBJ2-3 and V is TRBV28; D gene ambiguous. Germline lookup yields CDR1 MDHEN and CDR2 SYDVKM. The CDR3 consists of 17 residues.

This clonotype was picked up a small number of times. V usage is TRBV9 and J usage is TRBJ2-3; 7 nucleotides match TRBD2. Germline assignment: CDR1 SGDLS and CDR2 YYNGEE. CDR3 length: 16 residues. After removal of 1 base from V and 4 bases from J, the junction contained 9 bases not matched to a gene. The CDR3 spells CASSVWAGESADTQYF. The CDR3 coding sequence is TGTGCCAGCAGCGTATGGGCGGGAGAAAGCGCAGATACGCAGTATTTT. The variable domain in full, with the rest retrieved from reference TRBV9 and TRBJ2-3, is DSGVTQTPKHLITATGQRVTLRCSPRSGDLSVYWYQQSLDQGLQFLIQYYNGEERAKGNILERFSAQQFPDLHSELNLSSLELGDSALYFCASSVWAGESADTQYFGPGTRLTVL.

On this clonotype itself: A much larger clone lies a single base off, so this may be a read error. The rearrangement uses TRBV27 and TRBJ2-1; the D gene is possibly TRBD1 (5 bases). The CDR3 length is 16 residues. Germline CDR1 reads MNHEY; CDR2 reads SMNVEV (reference sequence). CDR3: CASSLDIRSSYSEQFF. For the CDR3, the DNA is TGTGCCAGCAGTTTGGACATTCGAAGCTCCTACAGTGAGCAGTTCTTC.